This TCR beta chain was profiled in a study of shared clonotypes between healthy human individuals (dated by TCRdb to about 2020). About the study as a whole: A couple of women and a few men aged 18 to 49 years were included in the cohort. Each donor's leukapheresis produced roughly between roughly 0.85 and 10 billion PBMCs. The study deeply sequenced blood TCR repertoires of five healthy adults to estimate repertoire size and the extent of clonotype sharing between individuals. Different laboratories and diverse techniques were used to prepare libraries and sequence TCR repertoires, to increase sequencing depth and limit assay-specific biases.

TCR CDR3 regions were amplified from genomic DNA by multiplex PCR using the deep immunoSEQ assay. Extracted genomic DNA from each cell subset was distributed evenly across all wells of several immunoSEQ 96-well plates, and each plate was treated as a replicate. For unsorted PBMC, roughly 0.3 ug genomic DNA, equal to approximately 30,000 T cell genomes, was loaded into each replicate PCR. Unsorted PBMC genomic DNA was sequenced across ten immunoSEQ deep assay plates. The purified libraries were quantified using a Qubit 3.0 fluorometer, sized with a Bioanalyzer 2100, and then quantified again using the KAPA Library Quantification kit. Every immunoSEQ 96-well plate was sequenced on a dedicated single-read 150-cycle Illumina NextSeq 550 flow cell. The study's processing was this. Because the immunoSEQ output included only junctional sequences and no quality scores, the filtering could not be the same as the filtering used for full-length reads. To assign V/J genes and CDR3, sequences were annotated against IMGT germline references using PyIR, a Python wrapper for IgBLAST v1.9. Reads were removed for weak V/J assignments (E-value above 1e-6), missing CDR3, stop codons, out-of-frame junctions, or ambiguous translated residues. V3J clonotypes were defined as sequences sharing the same inferred V gene, J gene, and CDR3 amino acid sequence. Percentage overlap between repertoires was calculated by dividing the number of shared unique clonotypes by the size of the smaller repertoire. RTK rarefaction, the Chao1 estimator, and Recon v2.1 estimates of unobserved clonotypes were used to assess repertoire richness. The clones in this table, taken by TCRdb from immuneACCESS, are in-frame only. Not every clone is retained; where verified, under half of the shortfall comes from an unresolved V gene, and the cause of the rest is unknown. The V and J calls and the clone size are those of that table, but D and trimming were determined from the DNA. For this sample there are around 500,000 clones; about 78% appear just once. The leading ten clones occupy about 12% of the sample.

The donors were healthy, HIV-negative adults with no recently reported acute infections or vaccinations. Every donor was a Caucasian adult living in Nashville, Tennessee, USA. In the unsorted samples, 90 million or so PBMCs were counted, and genomic DNA was extracted using the QIAamp DNA Blood Mini kit. Blood was collected by leukapheresis, and PBMCs were isolated by Ficoll-Histopaque density gradient centrifugation and then cryopreserved in liquid nitrogen vapor phase. Of note for this clone: No antigen is known for it. No clone much larger than this one lies a single base away; base qualities are absent.

CDR1 and CDR2 are drawn from the germline V gene: SGHTA, FQGNSA. V loses 5 bases at its end and J loses 6 bases; junction bases beyond the gene matches: 7. Counted from cysteine to phenylalanine, this CDR3 has 15 amino acids. Left in the record is the CDR3 DNA by itself, 45 bases read in frame from the first base. Study-wide findings and limitations: Pairwise subsampling indicated that sequencing depth was expected to affect the degree of clonotype sharing among donors. Because the study included a small number of donors, the genetic and exposure-history diversity represented was limited. Sampling was restricted to blood, and TCR repertoires in tissue are likely to differ from TCR repertoires in blood.

The sequencing input was PBMCs. The clonotype was recovered from a middle-aged woman in good health. Some clones in this sample may be carry-over from other donors' samples. The chain joins TRBV7-2 to TRBJ2-7, with TRBD2 matching 13 junction bases. The DNA is as follows: TGTGCCAGCAGCCCTCGGACTAGCGGGAGTGGCGAGCAGTACTTC. This gives the protein CASSPRTSGSGEQYF.